Listed below are T cell receptor beta chains from one sample, sequenced in a study of shared clonotypes between healthy human individuals. The method was immunoSEQ multiplex PCR; TCRdb's version includes in-frame clones alone and lacks a portion of them. Altogether millions of clones are present, about 95% being singletons, with the ten largest covering about 1.1%. The sample comprised naive CD8+ T cells sorted from blood. All receptors come from a man between 18 and 35 years old in good health. The CDR3 runs from the conserved cysteine through the conserved F or W. Each record gives: D gene, CDR3 length, clone size, J gene, V gene, CDR3 DNA, CDR3 protein. A D gene is named only where the DNA matches it firmly. Clone size appears in some rows only: once, few, many, or a class for an expanded clone.

d_call: TRBD2; cdr3_length: 13; clone_size: NA; j_call: TRBJ2-7; v_call: TRBV7-2; cdr3_nt: TGTGCCAGCGGCGCTAGCGGGGGGTACGAGCAGTACTTC; cdr3_aa: CASGASGGYEQYF
d_call: NA; cdr3_length: 15; clone_size: NA; j_call: TRBJ2-3; v_call: TRBV5-1; cdr3_nt: TGCGCCAGCAGCTCGGACTACCCAACCACAGATACGCAGTATTTT; cdr3_aa: CASSSDYPTTDTQYF
d_call: NA; cdr3_length: 15; clone_size: NA; j_call: TRBJ2-4; v_call: TRBV19; cdr3_nt: TGTGCCACCGCGGCCCTGTGGGGGGCCAAAAACATTCAGTACTTC; cdr3_aa: CATAALWGAKNIQYF
d_call: NA; cdr3_length: 15; clone_size: NA; j_call: TRBJ2-7; v_call: TRBV4-1; cdr3_nt: TGCGCCAGCAGCCCCTTGGCGCAGAGTTCCTACGAGCAGTACTTC; cdr3_aa: CASSPLAQSSYEQYF
d_call: NA; cdr3_length: 16; clone_size: NA; j_call: TRBJ2-3; v_call: TRBV29-1; cdr3_nt: TGCAGCGTTGGAGGGGGATTAAGCGGAAGCACAGATACGCAGTATTTT; cdr3_aa: CSVGGGLSGSTDTQYF
d_call: TRBD1; cdr3_length: 15; clone_size: NA; j_call: TRBJ2-3; v_call: TRBV7-9; cdr3_nt: TGTGCCAGCAGCTCGTATCGACAGGGGGGAGATACGCAGTATTTT; cdr3_aa: CASSSYRQGGDTQYF
d_call: NA; cdr3_length: 14; clone_size: NA; j_call: TRBJ2-3; v_call: TRBV2; cdr3_nt: TGTGCCAGCAGTGATACGATACGTACAGATACGCAGTATTTT; cdr3_aa: CASSDTIRTDTQYF
d_call: NA; cdr3_length: 12; clone_size: NA; j_call: TRBJ2-7; v_call: TRBV7-9; cdr3_nt: TGTGCCAGCAGCCCCGTCGGGGGCGAGCAGTACTTC; cdr3_aa: CASSPVGGEQYF
d_call: TRBD1; cdr3_length: 19; clone_size: NA; j_call: TRBJ2-1; v_call: TRBV4-3; cdr3_nt: TGCGCCAGCAGCCAAGAAAGGGGCGACCGGGACAGAGTTTACAATGAGCAGTTCTTC; cdr3_aa: CASSQERGDRDRVYNEQFF
d_call: TRBD1; cdr3_length: 13; clone_size: NA; j_call: TRBJ2-1; v_call: TRBV5-6; cdr3_nt: TGTGCCAGCAGCTCGGGACAGGTCGATGAGCAGTTCTTC; cdr3_aa: CASSSGQVDEQFF
d_call: NA; cdr3_length: 12; clone_size: NA; j_call: TRBJ2-1; v_call: TRBV7-2; cdr3_nt: TGTGCCAGCAGCCCTGACAGGAATGAGCAGTTCTTC; cdr3_aa: CASSPDRNEQFF
d_call: TRBD1; cdr3_length: 16; clone_size: NA; j_call: TRBJ1-1; v_call: TRBV10-3; cdr3_nt: TGTGCCATCAGCGCTCAAGGACAGGGGGAGAACACTGAAGCTTTCTTT; cdr3_aa: CAISAQGQGENTEAFF
d_call: NA; cdr3_length: 14; clone_size: few; j_call: TRBJ2-7; v_call: TRBV4-1; cdr3_nt: TGCGCCAGCAGCCCCGCAGGGGTCTCCTACGAGCAGTACTTC; cdr3_aa: CASSPAGVSYEQYF
d_call: TRBD1; cdr3_length: 15; clone_size: once; j_call: TRBJ2-7; v_call: TRBV7-2; cdr3_nt: TGTGCCAGCAGCTTGAAACAGGGGGCGCGGAGGGAGCAGTACTTC; cdr3_aa: CASSLKQGARREQYF
d_call: TRBD1; cdr3_length: 13; clone_size: NA; j_call: TRBJ2-7; v_call: TRBV6-5; cdr3_nt: TGTGCCAGTACCGGGACAGGGGCCTACGAGCAGTACTTC; cdr3_aa: CASTGTGAYEQYF
d_call: NA; cdr3_length: 14; clone_size: NA; j_call: TRBJ2-1; v_call: TRBV7-2; cdr3_nt: TGTGCCAGCGGTCATGGGGGGGCCAAAAATGAGCAGTTCTTC; cdr3_aa: CASGHGGAKNEQFF
d_call: TRBD2; cdr3_length: 14; clone_size: NA; j_call: TRBJ2-7; v_call: TRBV4-1; cdr3_nt: TGCGCCAGCAGCCCGCTAGCGGGGAGGTACGAGCAGTACTTC; cdr3_aa: CASSPLAGRYEQYF
d_call: NA; cdr3_length: 12; clone_size: NA; j_call: TRBJ2-7; v_call: TRBV6-5; cdr3_nt: TGTGCCAGCAGTTACATGGGTTACGAGCAGTACTTC; cdr3_aa: CASSYMGYEQYF
d_call: NA; cdr3_length: 16; clone_size: once; j_call: TRBJ2-3; v_call: TRBV7-9; cdr3_nt: TGTGCCAGCAACCCGCTCGAGGGGGATAGCACAGATACGCAGTATTTT; cdr3_aa: CASNPLEGDSTDTQYF
d_call: NA; cdr3_length: 15; clone_size: NA; j_call: TRBJ1-3; v_call: TRBV13; cdr3_nt: TGTGCCAGCAGCTTAAGTACAGGGTCAGGAAACACCATATATTTT; cdr3_aa: CASSLSTGSGNTIYF
d_call: TRBD1; cdr3_length: 13; clone_size: NA; j_call: TRBJ2-7; v_call: TRBV9; cdr3_nt: TGTGCCAGCAGCTACGGACAGGGGAACGAGCAGTACTTC; cdr3_aa: CASSYGQGNEQYF
d_call: NA; cdr3_length: 16; clone_size: NA; j_call: TRBJ1-1; v_call: TRBV7-3; cdr3_nt: TGTGCCAGCAGCTTGAATCCAAGGGGCGGGAACACTGAAGCTTTCTTT; cdr3_aa: CASSLNPRGGNTEAFF
d_call: TRBD2; cdr3_length: 14; clone_size: NA; j_call: TRBJ2-7; v_call: TRBV4-1; cdr3_nt: TGCGCCAGCAGCCAAGATGGAGCGGGGTACGAGCAGTACTTC; cdr3_aa: CASSQDGAGYEQYF
d_call: NA; cdr3_length: 12; clone_size: NA; j_call: TRBJ1-1; v_call: TRBV27; cdr3_nt: TGTGCCAGCAGTTCGTTGGGCACTGAAGCTTTCTTT; cdr3_aa: CASSSLGTEAFF
d_call: NA; cdr3_length: 13; clone_size: NA; j_call: TRBJ2-5; v_call: TRBV5-5; cdr3_nt: TGTGCCAGCAGGCCGGGACACCAAGAGACCCAGTACTTC; cdr3_aa: CASRPGHQETQYF
d_call: NA; cdr3_length: 16; clone_size: NA; j_call: TRBJ2-3; v_call: TRBV5-4; cdr3_nt: TGTGCCAGCAGCTCCGGATGGGGTAGTGGCACAGATACGCAGTATTTT; cdr3_aa: CASSSGWGSGTDTQYF
d_call: NA; cdr3_length: 12; clone_size: NA; j_call: TRBJ2-7; v_call: TRBV21-1; cdr3_nt: TGTGCCAGCAGCAATAGCTCCTACGAGCAGTACTTC; cdr3_aa: CASSNSSYEQYF
d_call: NA; cdr3_length: 15; clone_size: NA; j_call: TRBJ2-7; v_call: TRBV5-5; cdr3_nt: TGTGCCAGCAGACCCTGGGCAGGGGCGGTCGACGAGCAGTACTTC; cdr3_aa: CASRPWAGAVDEQYF
d_call: NA; cdr3_length: 16; clone_size: NA; j_call: TRBJ1-3; v_call: TRBV28; cdr3_nt: TGTGCCAGCAGTTCCTACAGGGAGATCTCTGGAAACACCATATATTTT; cdr3_aa: CASSSYREISGNTIYF
d_call: NA; cdr3_length: 13; clone_size: NA; j_call: TRBJ2-5; v_call: TRBV5-4; cdr3_nt: TGTGCCAGCAGCTTGAGGGGGCAAGAGACCCAGTACTTC; cdr3_aa: CASSLRGQETQYF
d_call: NA; cdr3_length: 12; clone_size: NA; j_call: TRBJ1-2; v_call: TRBV28; cdr3_nt: TGTGCCAGCGCAGGGGTTAACTATGGCTACACCTTC; cdr3_aa: CASAGVNYGYTF
d_call: TRBD1; cdr3_length: 12; clone_size: NA; j_call: TRBJ1-1; v_call: TRBV2; cdr3_nt: TGTGCCAGCCTCCAGGGGGGTAATGAAGCTTTCTTT; cdr3_aa: CASLQGGNEAFF
d_call: TRBD2; cdr3_length: 18; clone_size: NA; j_call: TRBJ2-3; v_call: TRBV4-2; cdr3_nt: TGTGCCAGCAGCCCGGAGGCTAGCGGGGGGGCGGGCCAAGATACGCAGTATTTT; cdr3_aa: CASSPEASGGAGQDTQYF
d_call: TRBD2; cdr3_length: 16; clone_size: NA; j_call: TRBJ2-2; v_call: TRBV6-6; cdr3_nt: TGTGCCAGCAGTTACTCACTAGCGGAGAACACCGGGGAGCTGTTTTTT; cdr3_aa: CASSYSLAENTGELFF
d_call: NA; cdr3_length: 14; clone_size: NA; j_call: TRBJ1-1; v_call: TRBV11-2; cdr3_nt: TGTGCCAGCAGCTTAGTACGGGGCGTCACTGAAGCTTTCTTT; cdr3_aa: CASSLVRGVTEAFF
d_call: NA; cdr3_length: 14; clone_size: NA; j_call: TRBJ2-7; v_call: TRBV6-1; cdr3_nt: TGTGCCAGCAGTGAGGTCGGACTTTCCTACGAGCAGTACTTC; cdr3_aa: CASSEVGLSYEQYF
d_call: NA; cdr3_length: 16; clone_size: NA; j_call: TRBJ2-7; v_call: TRBV21-1; cdr3_nt: TGTGCCAGCAGCGACCATAGCGGGAGGGTGTCCTACGAGCAGTACTTC; cdr3_aa: CASSDHSGRVSYEQYF
d_call: TRBD2; cdr3_length: 15; clone_size: NA; j_call: TRBJ2-1; v_call: TRBV7-9; cdr3_nt: TGTGCCAGCAGCTCGACTAGCGGGCCATACAATGAGCAGTTCTTC; cdr3_aa: CASSSTSGPYNEQFF
d_call: NA; cdr3_length: 13; clone_size: NA; j_call: TRBJ2-7; v_call: TRBV5-6; cdr3_nt: TGTGCCAGCAGCTTGTTATTGTCCTACGAGCAGTACTTC; cdr3_aa: CASSLLLSYEQYF
d_call: NA; cdr3_length: 13; clone_size: NA; j_call: TRBJ2-5; v_call: TRBV7-6; cdr3_nt: TGTGCCAGCAGCTTTTGGACAGAAGAGACCCAGTACTTC; cdr3_aa: CASSFWTEETQYF
d_call: NA; cdr3_length: 13; clone_size: NA; j_call: TRBJ2-5; v_call: TRBV2; cdr3_nt: TGTGCCAGCAGTCGGACACGCTTGGAGACCCAGTACTTC; cdr3_aa: CASSRTRLETQYF
d_call: NA; cdr3_length: 16; clone_size: NA; j_call: TRBJ1-2; v_call: TRBV2; cdr3_nt: TGTGCCGGAGACCCCGCCGGGACAACTTATAACTATGGCTACACCTTC; cdr3_aa: CAGDPAGTTYNYGYTF
d_call: NA; cdr3_length: 14; clone_size: once; j_call: TRBJ2-2; v_call: TRBV13; cdr3_nt: TGTGCCAGCAGCGTCGGGACCTTAACCGGGGAGCTGTTTTTT; cdr3_aa: CASSVGTLTGELFF
d_call: TRBD2; cdr3_length: 15; clone_size: NA; j_call: TRBJ2-7; v_call: TRBV7-9; cdr3_nt: TGTGCCAGCAGCGACTATGGGAGGGGAGGGTACGAGCAGTACTTC; cdr3_aa: CASSDYGRGGYEQYF
d_call: NA; cdr3_length: 11; clone_size: NA; j_call: TRBJ2-1; v_call: TRBV15; cdr3_nt: TGTGCCACCATGAACTACAATGAGCAGTTCTTC; cdr3_aa: CATMNYNEQFF
d_call: TRBD1; cdr3_length: 15; clone_size: NA; j_call: TRBJ2-7; v_call: TRBV4-1; cdr3_nt: TGCGCCAGCAGCCAGCCGACAGGGTACCCCTACGAGCAGTACTTC; cdr3_aa: CASSQPTGYPYEQYF
d_call: TRBD1; cdr3_length: 16; clone_size: NA; j_call: TRBJ1-4; v_call: TRBV13; cdr3_nt: TGTGCCAGCAGCCCAAATCCGGGACAGGGGAATGAAAAACTGTTTTTT; cdr3_aa: CASSPNPGQGNEKLFF
d_call: NA; cdr3_length: 15; clone_size: NA; j_call: TRBJ1-5; v_call: TRBV2; cdr3_nt: TGTGCCAGCAGTGTCACGGGGTATAGCAATCAGCCCCAGCATTTT; cdr3_aa: CASSVTGYSNQPQHF
d_call: NA; cdr3_length: 16; clone_size: NA; j_call: TRBJ2-2; v_call: TRBV4-3; cdr3_nt: TGCGCCAGCAGCCCGGACTGGACAGAGAACACCGGGGAGCTGTTTTTT; cdr3_aa: CASSPDWTENTGELFF
d_call: NA; cdr3_length: 15; clone_size: NA; j_call: TRBJ2-3; v_call: TRBV5-6; cdr3_nt: TGTGCCAGCAGCCAGTTGGATTTCGTGACAGATACGCAGTATTTT; cdr3_aa: CASSQLDFVTDTQYF
d_call: NA; cdr3_length: 14; clone_size: NA; j_call: TRBJ1-5; v_call: TRBV4-1; cdr3_nt: TGCGCCAGCAGCCAATTCTATGGCAATCAGCCCCAGCATTTT; cdr3_aa: CASSQFYGNQPQHF
d_call: NA; cdr3_length: 12; clone_size: NA; j_call: TRBJ2-5; v_call: TRBV11-3; cdr3_nt: TGTGCCAGCAGCAACCCGGGAGAGACCCAGTACTTC; cdr3_aa: CASSNPGETQYF
d_call: TRBD2; cdr3_length: 14; clone_size: NA; j_call: TRBJ2-1; v_call: TRBV10-2; cdr3_nt: TGCGCCAGCTCTACTAGCGGGGGCTGGAATGAGCAGTTCTTC; cdr3_aa: CASSTSGGWNEQFF
d_call: NA; cdr3_length: 15; clone_size: NA; j_call: TRBJ1-2; v_call: TRBV7-9; cdr3_nt: TGTGCCAGCAGCTCGACATTAGGGGGAAACTATGGCTACACCTTC; cdr3_aa: CASSSTLGGNYGYTF
d_call: NA; cdr3_length: 15; clone_size: NA; j_call: TRBJ2-1; v_call: TRBV2; cdr3_nt: TGTGCCAGCAGTGAATTCGGGGACTCCCACAATGAGCAGTTCTTC; cdr3_aa: CASSEFGDSHNEQFF
d_call: TRBD2; cdr3_length: 13; clone_size: NA; j_call: TRBJ2-7; v_call: TRBV5-4; cdr3_nt: TGTGCCAGCAGCCCGGGGGGGGCCTACGAGCAGTACTTC; cdr3_aa: CASSPGGAYEQYF
d_call: NA; cdr3_length: 14; clone_size: few; j_call: TRBJ1-2; v_call: TRBV7-9; cdr3_nt: TGTGCCAGCAGCTTAGAATCAGAGAGGGCCGGCTACACCTTC; cdr3_aa: CASSLESERAGYTF
d_call: TRBD2; cdr3_length: 15; clone_size: NA; j_call: TRBJ2-1; v_call: TRBV6-1; cdr3_nt: TGTGCCAGCAGGGATAGCGGGACAAACAACAATGAGCAGTTCTTC; cdr3_aa: CASRDSGTNNNEQFF
d_call: NA; cdr3_length: 14; clone_size: NA; j_call: TRBJ2-1; v_call: TRBV4-2; cdr3_nt: TGTGCCAGCAGCCAAGAAACAGAATACAATGAGCAGTTCTTC; cdr3_aa: CASSQETEYNEQFF
d_call: NA; cdr3_length: 18; clone_size: NA; j_call: TRBJ1-1; v_call: TRBV5-3; cdr3_nt: TGTGCCAGAAGCTTGTGTTGGAGAGGTACGACCATGAACACTGAAGCTTTCTTT; cdr3_aa: CARSLCWRGTTMNTEAFF